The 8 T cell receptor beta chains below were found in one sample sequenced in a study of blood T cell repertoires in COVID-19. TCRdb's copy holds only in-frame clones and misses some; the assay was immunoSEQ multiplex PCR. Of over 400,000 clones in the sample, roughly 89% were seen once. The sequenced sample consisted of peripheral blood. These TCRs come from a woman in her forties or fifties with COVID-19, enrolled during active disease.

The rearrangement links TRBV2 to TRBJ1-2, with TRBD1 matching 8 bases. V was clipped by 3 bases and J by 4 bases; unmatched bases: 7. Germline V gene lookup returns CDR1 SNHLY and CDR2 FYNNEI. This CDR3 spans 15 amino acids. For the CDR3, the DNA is TGTGCCAGCAGTGAGGAGACAGGGGCCCTCTATGGCTACACCTTC. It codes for CASSEETGALYGYTF.

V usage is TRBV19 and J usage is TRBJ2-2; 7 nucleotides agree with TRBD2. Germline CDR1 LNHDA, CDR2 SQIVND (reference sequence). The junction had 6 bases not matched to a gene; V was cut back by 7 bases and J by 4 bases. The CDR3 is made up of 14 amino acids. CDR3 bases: TGTGCCAGTACCCAAACGGGGGGCACCGGGGAGCTGTTTTTT. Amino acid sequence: CASTQTGGTGELFF.

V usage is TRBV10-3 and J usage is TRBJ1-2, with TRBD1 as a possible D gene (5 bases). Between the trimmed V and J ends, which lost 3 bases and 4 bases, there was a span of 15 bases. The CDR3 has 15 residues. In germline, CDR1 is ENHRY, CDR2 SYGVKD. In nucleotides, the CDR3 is TGTGCCATCAGTGATCGAATGGACACAATCTATGGCTACACCTTC. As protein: CAISDRMDTIYGYTF.

The CDR3 sequence: CAISEGDNLNYGYTF. CDR3 DNA: TGTGCCATCAGTGAAGGGGACAACCTTAACTATGGCTACACCTTC. This chain uses TRBV10-3 with TRBJ1-2, with D perhaps matching TRBD1 (6 bases). The CDR3 is made up of 15 amino acids. CDR1 is ENHRY, CDR2 SYGVKD, per germline. V lost 3 bases to trimming and J lost 1 base, with 12 bases between them.

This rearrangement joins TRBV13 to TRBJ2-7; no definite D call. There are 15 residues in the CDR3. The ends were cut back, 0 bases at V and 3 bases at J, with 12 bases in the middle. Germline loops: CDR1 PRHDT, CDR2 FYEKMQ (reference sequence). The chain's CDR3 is CASSLGSHTSYEQYF. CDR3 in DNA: TGTGCCAGCAGCTTAGGATCCCATACCAGCTACGAGCAGTACTTC.

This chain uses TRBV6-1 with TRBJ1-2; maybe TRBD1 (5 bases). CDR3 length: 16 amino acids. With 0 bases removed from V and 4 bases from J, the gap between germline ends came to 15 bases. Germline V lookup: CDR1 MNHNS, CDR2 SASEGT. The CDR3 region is CASSEADLLGGYGYTF. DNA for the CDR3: TGTGCCAGCAGTGAAGCAGACCTCTTGGGGGGCTATGGCTACACCTTC.

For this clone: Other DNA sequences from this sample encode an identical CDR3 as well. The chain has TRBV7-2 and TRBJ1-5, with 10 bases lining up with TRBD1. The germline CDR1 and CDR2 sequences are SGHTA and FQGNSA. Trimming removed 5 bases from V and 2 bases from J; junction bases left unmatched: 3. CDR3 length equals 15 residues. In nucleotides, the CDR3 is TGTGCCAGCAGCCCGGGGACAGGGGGCAATCAGCCCCAGCATTTT. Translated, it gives CASSPGTGGNQPQHF.

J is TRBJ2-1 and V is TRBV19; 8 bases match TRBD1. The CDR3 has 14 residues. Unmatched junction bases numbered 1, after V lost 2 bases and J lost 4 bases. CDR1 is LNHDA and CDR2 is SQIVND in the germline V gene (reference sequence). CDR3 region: CASSIWTGYNEQFF. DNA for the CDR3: TGTGCCAGTAGTATATGGACAGGGTACAATGAGCAGTTCTTC.